These 11 T cell receptor beta chains were all obtained from the same sample, sequenced in a study of T cells after yellow fever vaccination (dated by TCRdb to the late 2010s). The label giving this sample's treatment or condition can be read as: live attenuated yellow fever vaccine strain. The library was generated by 5' RACE. Reads for this sample came from an Illumina NovaSeq 6000. Using fastp trimming at Q25 and MiXCR clonotype assembly, TCRdb reanalyzed the public sequencing data and kept in-frame beta chains. Each entry is one CDR3 protein sequence, shown with its most common DNA and genes. The sample has some 290,000 distinct CDR3 sequences on record, roughly 10% of them singletons. 3% to 3.5% of the sample rests with the top ten. Source: CD4+ T cells sorted from PBMCs, taken 45 days after the yellow fever booster vaccination. Every receptor here comes from a man aged 18 to 30 who received the YFV17D yellow fever vaccine.

The CDR3 sequence: CASSQPGTTTVTGELFF. The CDR3, as DNA: TGTGCCAGCAGCCAACCCGGGACTACGACCGTCACCGGGGAGCTGTTTTTT. The chain has TRBV3-1 and TRBJ2-2, with TRBD2 matching over 7 bases. The germline V gene has CDR1 LGHDT and CDR2 YNNKEL (reference sequence). The trim removed 2 bases at V and 4 bases at J, leaving 10 bases unmatched. The length of the CDR3 is 17 residues. Full variable domain (remainder filled in from reference TRBV3-1 and TRBJ2-2): DTAVSQTPKYLVTQMGNDKSIKCEQNLGHDTMYWYKQDSKKFLKIMFSYNNKELIINETVPNRFSPKSPDKAHLNLHINSLELGDSAVYFCASSQPGTTTVTGELFFGEGSRLTVL.

The genes are TRBV7-2 and TRBJ2-5; a possible D gene is TRBD2 (7 bases). CDR1 is SGHTA and CDR2 is FQGNSA in the germline V gene. The CDR3 runs to 15 residues. V lost 7 bases and J 5 bases, leaving 20 bases between the germline ends. CDR3 DNA: TGTGCCAGCACCTCCCGGGGGGCCGTGGTGGAGACCCAGTACTTC. Its translation is CASTSRGAVVETQYF.

This clonotype has just a few counts. The V call is TRBV4-1, the J call TRBJ1-1, with D unclear. The CDR3 consists of 15 residues. Per germline, CDR1 MGHRA and CDR2 YSYEKL. V lost 0 bases and J 1 base, leaving 9 bases between the germline ends. The CDR3 here is CASSQDGRRNTEAFF. CDR3 nucleotides: TGCGCCAGCAGCCAAGATGGGAGACGGAACACTGAAGCTTTCTTT.

There are a few counts of this clonotype. The V gene is TRBV6-5, the J gene TRBJ2-3; the match to TRBD2 covers 8 bases. The CDR3 is 17 amino acids. V gave up 0 bases and J gave up 2 bases; unmatched junction bases: 7. In germline, CDR1 is MNHEY, CDR2 SVGAGI. CDR3 in DNA: TGTGCCAGCAGTTACTCGATGAGCGGGGGCCCCACAGATACGCAGTATTTT. As protein: CASSYSMSGGPTDTQYF.

Only a few counts were recorded for this clonotype. The CDR3 region is CASRHTGRDTDTQYF. For the CDR3, the DNA is TGTGCCAGCAGGCATACCGGACGAGACACAGATACGCAGTATTTT. The J gene is TRBJ2-3, the V gene TRBV3-1; no clear D. The V gene's germline CDR1 is LGHDT and CDR2 YNNKEL (reference sequence). V was trimmed by 6 bases and J by 2 bases, leaving 15 bases between them. The CDR3 spans 15 residues.

There are many counts of this clonotype. The gene calls are TRBV9 and TRBJ2-7, with D possibly matching TRBD2 (5 bases). Per germline, CDR1 SGDLS and CDR2 YYNGEE. The CDR3 extends over 17 amino acids. V lost 7 bases and J 0 bases, leaving 23 bases between the germline ends. Here the CDR3 DNA reads TGTGCCAGCGAGACTGGAGCGGATGACGTTTACTCCTACGAGCAGTACGTC. Its translation is CASETGADDVYSYEQYV.

This clonotype was counted between two and nine times. This chain connects TRBV3-1 to TRBJ2-7, with 9 bases that match TRBD2. The length of the CDR3 is 15 residues. The germline gives CDR1 LGHDT, CDR2 YNNKEL (reference sequence). V lost 5 bases, J lost 5 bases, and 10 bases stayed unmatched. CDR3 sequence: CASSLLSGGPHEQYF. The CDR3 DNA follows: TGTGCCAGCAGCTTGCTGAGCGGGGGGCCCCACGAGCAGTACTTC.

The sample holds a few counts of this clonotype. The chain carries TRBV6-4 and TRBJ2-1, with TRBD1 matching 9 bases. The CDR3 extends over 14 amino acids. V lost 4 bases to trimming and J lost 7 bases; unmatched junction nucleotides: 5. Looked up from germline, CDR1 is MRHNA and CDR2 is SNTAGT. The CDR3 DNA sequence: TGTGCCAGCAGTGCGAGGACAGGGGTGAATGAGCAGTTCTTC. Protein: CASSARTGVNEQFF.

This clonotype was observed many times. CDR3 loop: CASSPRLNSYEQYF. CDR3 DNA: TGTGCCAGCAGCCCCCGACTAAACTCCTACGAGCAGTACTTC. The gene calls are TRBV12-3 or TRBV12-4 and TRBJ2-7, with a possible D match to TRBD2 (5 bases). Trimming took off 6 bases at V and 0 bases at J, with 12 bases between the two ends. The CDR3 has 14 residues.

This clonotype was detected ten times or more. The chain joins TRBV7-2 to TRBJ1-6; D may be TRBD1 (5 bases). Trimming stripped 4 bases from V and 14 bases from J, with 15 bases between. This CDR3 is 13 amino acids long. From germline, CDR1 is SGHTA and CDR2 FQGNSA. CDR3 in amino acids: CASSSDPGKALHF. The CDR3 DNA is TGTGCCAGCAGCTCCGACCCAGGGAAGGCCCTCCACTTT.

This chain uses TRBV6-5 with TRBJ1-2; maybe TRBD1 (6 bases). The V gene lost 7 bases and the J gene lost 8 bases, with 17 bases spanning the gap. The CDR3 consists of 13 residues. The germline V gene encodes CDR1 MNHEY and CDR2 SVGAGI. The CDR3 region has the DNA TGTGCCAGCACTCAGAGGGGGTCCCGAGGCTACACCTTC. Protein sequence: CASTQRGSRGYTF.